The TCR beta chain described here comes from a study of tumour-infiltrating T cells in Burkitt lymphoma. Assay used: immunoSEQ multiplex PCR; TCRdb lists only in-frame clones, some missing. The sample includes tens of thousands of clones, 31% seen only once; the top ten take around 2.9%. Trimming stripped 4 bases from V and 5 bases from J, with 15 bases between. In germline, CDR1 is SGHNT, CDR2 YYREEE (reference sequence). The CDR3 consists of 14 residues. Input material: tumor tissue. The rearrangement uses TRBV5-4 and TRBJ1-1, with D unresolved. This TCR was recovered from a human donor with Burkitt lymphoma. CDR3 in DNA: TGTGCCAGCAGCCCCCCAGGAAGCGGGACTGAAGCTTTCTTT. Its translation is CASSPPGSGTEAFF.